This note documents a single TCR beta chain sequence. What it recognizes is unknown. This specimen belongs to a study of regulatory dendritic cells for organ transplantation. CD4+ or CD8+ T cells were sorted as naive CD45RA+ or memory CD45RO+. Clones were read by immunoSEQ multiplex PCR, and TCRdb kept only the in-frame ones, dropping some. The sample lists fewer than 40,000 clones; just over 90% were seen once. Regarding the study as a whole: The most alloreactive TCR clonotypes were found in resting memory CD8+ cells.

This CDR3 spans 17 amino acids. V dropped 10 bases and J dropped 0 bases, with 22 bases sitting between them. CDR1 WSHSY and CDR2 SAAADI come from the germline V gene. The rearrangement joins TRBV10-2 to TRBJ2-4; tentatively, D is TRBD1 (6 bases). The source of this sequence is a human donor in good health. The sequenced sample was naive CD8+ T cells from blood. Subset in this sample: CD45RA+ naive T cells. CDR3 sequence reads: CATSTPGTQLAKNIQYF. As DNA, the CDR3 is TGCGCCACCAGCACCCCCGGGACACAACTAGCCAAAAACATTCAGTACTTC.